This is a list of T cell receptor beta chains from one sample in a study of cytotoxic CD8 clonotypes in ibrutinib-treated CLL. Clones were read by immunoSEQ multiplex PCR, and TCRdb kept only the in-frame ones, dropping some. The table records tens of thousands of clones, around 55% of them present only once. Sequences were derived from PBMCs, sampled after 24 months of ibrutinib treatment. Receptors were obtained from a human donor with chronic lymphocytic leukemia. Both conserved end residues are part of each CDR3. The D gene is left open where the match is weak. Size tells how often a clone was seen (once, few, many) or the class of an expanded clone, and some rows leave it out.

j_call | clone_size | d_call | v_call | cdr3_nt | cdr3_aa
TRBJ2-2 | NA | NA | TRBV5-1 | TGCGCCAGCAGCTTGGCTGGGAACACCGGGGAGCTGTTTTTT | CASSLAGNTGELFF
TRBJ2-7 | few | TRBD2 | TRBV30 | TGTGCCTGGAGTGGGGGACTAGCGGGAGGAATCTCCTACGAGCAGTACTTC | CAWSGGLAGGISYEQYF
TRBJ2-2 | few | NA | TRBV2 | TGTGCCAGCAGTGAACAGGGGTGGGAGCTGTTTTTT | CASSEQGWELFF
TRBJ1-4 | NA | NA | TRBV6-5 | TGTGCCAGTAGAGTGACCGTTGCAACTAATGAAAAACTGTTTTTT | CASRVTVATNEKLFF
TRBJ1-5 | NA | NA | TRBV5-6 | TGTGCCAGCAGCAAGAACAGGGCGGATCAGCCCCAGCATTTT | CASSKNRADQPQHF
TRBJ2-2 | NA | NA | TRBV2 | TGTGCCATCCCGGGGCTCAGGGAAGGGGAGCTGTTTTTT | CAIPGLREGELFF
TRBJ1-2 | NA | NA | TRBV5-1 | TGCGCCAGCAGCCAGCTAGGAAGGGTTGGCTACACCTTC | CASSQLGRVGYTF
TRBJ2-2 | few | NA | TRBV11-1 | TGTGCCAGCAACAGCTTGGAAGGGTTGAACACCGGGGAGCTGTTTTTT | CASNSLEGLNTGELFF
TRBJ2-1 | NA | TRBD2 | TRBV2 | TGTGCCAGCAGTCATCGACTAGCGGCCTACAATGAGCAGTTCTTC | CASSHRLAAYNEQFF
TRBJ2-3 | few | TRBD1 | TRBV30 | TGTGCCTGGGCTACAGGGGTTAGCACAGATACGCAGTATTTT | CAWATGVSTDTQYF
TRBJ1-2 | NA | NA | TRBV5-1 | TGCGCCAGCAGCTTAAGGGAACAGGGAGGGTATGGCTACACCTTC | CASSLREQGGYGYTF
TRBJ2-3 | NA | NA | TRBV11-2 | TGTGCCAGCAGCTTCGCAGGACCCCCAGATACGCAGTATTTT | CASSFAGPPDTQYF
TRBJ2-1 | NA | NA | TRBV15 | TGTGCCACCAGCAGAGATACGAGGGTAGGCCTTACAACAAAGGAGCAGTTCTTC | CATSRDTRVGLTTKEQFF
TRBJ1-1 | NA | TRBD1 | TRBV7-6 | TGTGCCAGCAGCTTACGGACAGGATTATATGAAGCTTTCTTT | CASSLRTGLYEAFF
TRBJ2-7 | NA | TRBD1 | TRBV28 | TGTGCCACCGGACAGGGATTCTACGAGCAGTACTTC | CATGQGFYEQYF
TRBJ2-2 | NA | NA | TRBV28 | TGTGCCAGCAGTTTTCGGGGGAAAATTGGGGAGCTGTTTTTT | CASSFRGKIGELFF
TRBJ2-1 | few | TRBD2 | TRBV2 | TGTGCCAGCAGTGACTGGGACTACAACAATGAGCAGTTCTTC | CASSDWDYNNEQFF
TRBJ1-2 | NA | TRBD1 | TRBV2 | TGTGCCAGCAGTCGGACAGGGGGAGGCTACACCTTC | CASSRTGGGYTF
TRBJ1-5 | NA | NA | TRBV6-1 | TGTGCCAGCAGTTCGACAGTCAGCAATCAGCCCCAGCATTTT | CASSSTVSNQPQHF
TRBJ2-7 | NA | TRBD1 | TRBV28 | TGTGCCAGCAGGGGGACAGGCCCATACGAGCAGTACTTC | CASRGTGPYEQYF
TRBJ2-7 | NA | NA | TRBV6-1 | TGTGCCAGCAGTGAAGCTCTGACAGGGAGGGGGTACGAGCAGTACTTC | CASSEALTGRGYEQYF
TRBJ2-3 | NA | NA | TRBV5-1 | TGCGCCAGCAGCTTGGTTTTGGGAGGTAGCACAGATACGCAGTATTTT | CASSLVLGGSTDTQYF
TRBJ1-2 | NA | NA | TRBV28 | TGTGCCTCGGGGGGTCCTAACTATGGCTACACCTTC | CASGGPNYGYTF
TRBJ2-5 | NA | TRBD1 | TRBV7-6 | TGTGCCAGCAGCTTAGGAGGGACAGGGGTGGAGACCCAGTACTTC | CASSLGGTGVETQYF
TRBJ1-5 | NA | NA | TRBV1 | TGCACCAGCAGCCAAGAGTTCCAGGGGCGGCGGAGCAATCAGCCCCAGCATTTT | CTSSQEFQGRRSNQPQHF
TRBJ1-5 | NA | NA | TRBV27 | TGTGCCAGCAGTTTTACAGGGAATCAGCCCCAGCATTTT | CASSFTGNQPQHF
TRBJ2-1 | NA | TRBD2 | TRBV2 | TGTGCCAGCGGTCGGGGGGCCTACAATGAGCAGTTCTTC | CASGRGAYNEQFF
TRBJ2-5 | NA | NA | TRBV5-1 | TGCGCCAGCAGCAACCGGGGCCCTCGAGAGACCCAGTACTTC | CASSNRGPRETQYF
TRBJ1-1 | once | NA | TRBV5-1 | TGCGCCAGCAAACTGGCGAATACGGTGCAGACTGAAGCTTTCTTT | CASKLANTVQTEAFF
TRBJ2-1 | NA | TRBD2 | TRBV4-2 | TGTGCCAGCAGCCATGCCGGCGGGGGGGCGGACAATGAGCAGTTCTTC | CASSHAGGGADNEQFF
TRBJ2-1 | NA | NA | TRBV9 | TGTGCCAGCAGCGTAGGCCAGGGATCGCGCAATGAGCAGTTCTTC | CASSVGQGSRNEQFF
TRBJ2-1 | NA | NA | TRBV4-1 | TGCGCCAGCAGCCAAGATAAAGGACACTCCTACAATGAGCAGTTCTTC | CASSQDKGHSYNEQFF
TRBJ2-2 | NA | TRBD2 | TRBV11-1 | TGTGCCAGCAGCTTGACAACTAGCGGGAGTAAGACCGGGGAGCTGTTTTTT | CASSLTTSGSKTGELFF
TRBJ2-3 | NA | TRBD2 | TRBV29-1 | TGCAGCGTTGGAGGACTAGCAGGAGATACGCAGTATTTT | CSVGGLAGDTQYF
TRBJ1-4 | NA | NA | TRBV2 | TGTGCCAGCAGTCGGCCGGGAGCTGGGAATGAAAAACTGTTTTTT | CASSRPGAGNEKLFF
TRBJ2-1 | NA | NA | TRBV5-1 | TGCGCCAGCAGCTTGGAGGCCCCCCAATGGGAGCAGTTCTTC | CASSLEAPQWEQFF